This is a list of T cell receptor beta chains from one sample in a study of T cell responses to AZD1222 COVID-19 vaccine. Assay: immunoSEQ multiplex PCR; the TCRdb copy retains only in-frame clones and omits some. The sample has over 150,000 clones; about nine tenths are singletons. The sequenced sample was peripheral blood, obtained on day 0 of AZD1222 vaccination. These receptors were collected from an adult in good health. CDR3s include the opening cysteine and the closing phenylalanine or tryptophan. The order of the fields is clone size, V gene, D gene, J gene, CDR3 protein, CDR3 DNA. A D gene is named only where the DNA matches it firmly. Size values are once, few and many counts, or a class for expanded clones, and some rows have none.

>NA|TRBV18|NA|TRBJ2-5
CASSPGFGQETQYF
TGTGCCAGCTCACCCGGGTTTGGCCAAGAGACCCAGTACTTC
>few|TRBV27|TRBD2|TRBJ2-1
CASSPGLAGLYNEQFF
TGTGCCAGCAGCCCTGGACTAGCGGGTCTTTACAATGAGCAGTTCTTC
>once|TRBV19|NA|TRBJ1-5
CASSKFQGGGQPQHF
TGTGCCAGTAGCAAGTTTCAGGGAGGGGGACAGCCCCAGCATTTT
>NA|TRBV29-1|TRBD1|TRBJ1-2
CSVEDFGIDRVNYGYTF
TGCAGCGTTGAAGATTTTGGTATAGACAGGGTGAACTATGGCTACACCTTC
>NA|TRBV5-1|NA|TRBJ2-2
CASSQRETGNTGELFF
TGCGCCAGCAGCCAAAGAGAGACAGGGAACACCGGGGAGCTGTTTTTT
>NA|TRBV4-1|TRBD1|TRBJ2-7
CASSQAFQGVYEQYF
TGCGCCAGCAGCCAAGCCTTTCAGGGGGTCTACGAGCAGTACTTC
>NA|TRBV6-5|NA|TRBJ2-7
CASGGYEQYF
TGTGCCAGCGGAGGTTACGAGCAGTACTTC
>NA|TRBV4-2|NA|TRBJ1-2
CASSQGFYGYTF
TGTGCCAGCAGCCAAGGGTTCTATGGCTACACCTTC
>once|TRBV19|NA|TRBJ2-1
CASSTPARRGDEQFF
TGTGCCAGTAGTACCCCGGCCCGAAGGGGTGATGAGCAGTTCTTC
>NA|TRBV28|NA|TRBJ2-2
CASSLDERYTGELFF
TGTGCCAGCAGTTTAGACGAAAGGTACACCGGGGAGCTGTTTTTT
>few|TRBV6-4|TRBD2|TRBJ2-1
CASSGLAGGYNEQFF
TGTGCCAGCAGTGGACTAGCGGGGGGCTACAATGAGCAGTTCTTC
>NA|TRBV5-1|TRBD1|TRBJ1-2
CASSAGTGVGYTF
TGCGCCAGCAGCGCCGGGACAGGAGTCGGCTACACCTTC
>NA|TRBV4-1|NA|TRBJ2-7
CASSPVGDSSYEQYF
TGCGCCAGCAGCCCCGTCGGGGATAGCTCCTACGAGCAGTACTTC
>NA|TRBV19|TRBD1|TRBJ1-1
CASSMDRARTEAFF
TGTGCCAGTAGTATGGACAGGGCGCGCACTGAAGCTTTCTTT
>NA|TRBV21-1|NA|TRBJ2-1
CASRPDGTSGYNEQFF
TGTGCCAGCAGACCGGATGGGACTAGCGGATACAATGAGCAGTTCTTC
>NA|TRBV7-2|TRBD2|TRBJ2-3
CASSLGGTRADTQYF
TGTGCCAGCAGCTTAGGTGGGACTAGAGCAGATACGCAGTATTTT
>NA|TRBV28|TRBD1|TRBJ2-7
CASRRQGSLGEQYF
TGTGCCAGCAGGCGACAGGGCTCCTTAGGCGAGCAGTACTTC
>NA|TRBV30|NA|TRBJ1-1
CAWSARLNTEAFF
TGTGCCTGGAGCGCCAGGCTGAACACTGAAGCTTTCTTT
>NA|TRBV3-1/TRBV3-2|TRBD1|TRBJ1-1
CASSQAHMGQGALGTEAFF
TGTGCCAGCAGCCAAGCGCACATGGGACAGGGGGCCCTCGGCACTGAAGCTTTCTTT
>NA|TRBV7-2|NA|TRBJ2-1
CASSLDWGREQFF
TGTGCCAGCAGCTTAGACTGGGGGCGTGAGCAGTTCTTC
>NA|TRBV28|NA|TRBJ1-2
CASSLNPGTRGITF
TGTGCCAGCAGTTTAAACCCTGGGACCCGTGGGATCACCTTC
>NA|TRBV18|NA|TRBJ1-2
CASSPPTVGYGYTF
TGTGCCAGCTCACCGCCGACAGTTGGCTATGGCTACACCTTC
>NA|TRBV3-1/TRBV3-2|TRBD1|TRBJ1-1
CASSQWTGNEAFF
TGTGCCAGCAGCCAATGGACAGGTAATGAAGCTTTCTTT